This TCR beta chain was profiled in a study of control samples from healthy donors and cancer patients. Measured with immunoSEQ multiplex PCR; TCRdb has only the in-frame clones, and not every one. The table lists roughly 450,000 clones, about nine tenths of them singletons. CDR3 length: 13 amino acids. Per germline, CDR1 SGHRS and CDR2 YFSETQ. V was pared by 2 bases and J by 3 bases, with 9 bases between. This TCR derives from a man in his forties or fifties with head and neck cancer. The sample taken for sequencing was PBMCs. The genes are TRBV5-1 and TRBJ2-7, with a possible D match to TRBD1 (6 bases). In DNA form, the CDR3 reads TGCGCCAGCAGCTTCCCAGGGGACTACGAGCAGTACTTC. This translates into CASSFPGDYEQYF.